The 28 T cell receptor beta chains below come from one sample, sequenced in a study of cytomegalovirus exposure and HLA in healthy donors (dated by TCRdb to 2017 to 2019). The library was obtained by the immunoSEQ multiplex PCR assay. This is the immuneACCESS table as TCRdb keeps it, with only in-frame sequences that have V and J called. A part of the clones is gone; compared with another copy, unresolved V genes explain less than half, and the rest is unexplained. For this sample the table gives under 200,000 clones, of which under 95% were detected only once. Of the sample, around 3.1% falls within the top ten clones. Sample: PBMCs. The receptors originated from a woman aged 18 to 35 in good health and CMV-seropositive.

The chain uses TRBV21-1 and TRBJ2-7; no check of the table's D call, TRBD2, against the DNA was made. TRBV21-1 is annotated as a pseudogene. There are 17 residues in the CDR3. CDR3 nucleotide sequence: TGTGCCAGCTACGCAGGCTTCTCAAGCGGGAGTTACTACGAGCAGTACTTC. It translates to CASYAGFSSGSYYEQYF.

The chain recombines TRBV6-5 with TRBJ2-5, with D possibly being TRBD1 (5 bases). Germline V gene lookup returns CDR1 MNHEY and CDR2 SVGAGI. Between the trimmed V and J ends, which lost 2 bases and 5 bases, there was a span of 12 bases. The CDR3 has 14 amino acids. The CDR3 reads CASSYKPAGETQYF. The CDR3 DNA is TGTGCCAGCAGTTACAAGCCCGCAGGGGAGACCCAGTACTTC.

V usage is TRBV10-3 and J usage is TRBJ2-3; 12 bases agree with TRBD2. This CDR3 region has 15 residues. V lost 2 bases and J lost 12; bases outside the gene matches: 9. Germline V gene data show CDR1 as ENHRY and CDR2 as SYGVKD. The CDR3 nucleotides are TGTGCCATCAGTGAGGACTTAACTAGCGGGAGGCCCCAGTATTTT. Translated, it gives CAISEDLTSGRPQYF.

The chain links TRBV27 to TRBJ2-1, with 10 bases lining up with TRBD2. In germline, CDR1 is MNHEY, CDR2 SMNVEV (reference sequence). This CDR3 contains 16 residues. V shed 1 base and J 5 bases; nucleotides not matched to a gene: 5. CDR3 amino acids: CASSLWVAGGNNEQFF. DNA of the CDR3: TGTGCCAGCAGTTTATGGGTAGCGGGGGGAAACAATGAGCAGTTCTTC.

This clone has at least ten counts. The rearrangement links TRBV5-6 to TRBJ2-7; TRBD2 matches at 15 bases. The ends lost 4 bases at V and 7 bases at J; junction bases unmatched: 9. Germline V gene sequence: CDR1 SGHDT, CDR2 YYEEEE. The CDR3 has 16 residues. The CDR3 reads CASSLRTSGGAREQYF. The CDR3 DNA is TGTGCCAGCAGCCTGAGGACTAGCGGGGGGGCACGGGAGCAGTACTTC.

This chain's CDR3 is CASSQEGVWDRGRWEQFF. The CDR3 nucleotides read TGCGCCAGCAGCCAAGAAGGGGTCTGGGACAGGGGGCGATGGGAGCAGTTCTTC. This sequence joins TRBV4-3 and TRBJ2-1; 12 nucleotides align to TRBD1. CDR3 length equals 18 residues. Germline lookup yields CDR1 LGHNA and CDR2 YSLEER. J gave up 10 bases and V 0 bases, and 13 bases lay outside the gene matches.

The gene calls are TRBV7-2 and TRBJ1-3; D is uncertain. Germline values: CDR1 SGHTA, CDR2 FQGNSA. The CDR3 length is 13 residues. V shed 6 bases and J shed 9 bases, with 15 bases lying between them. The CDR3 DNA reads TGTGCCAGCAGTTTCCCTCAACCGGGCACCATATATTTT. It is translated as CASSFPQPGTIYF.

V gene TRBV27 combines with J gene TRBJ2-1; D is possibly TRBD2 (6 bases). The germline V gene has CDR1 MNHEY and CDR2 SMNVEV (reference sequence). The germline V and J ends were trimmed by 7 bases and 0 bases, with 10 bases remaining between them. The CDR3 sequence is 14 residues long. The CDR3 is CASKNGGSYNEQFF. The CDR3 DNA sequence: TGTGCCAGCAAGAACGGGGGCTCCTACAATGAGCAGTTCTTC.

The V and J genes are TRBV7-8 and TRBJ2-1; 8 nucleotides agree with TRBD1. The CDR3 runs to 14 residues. The V and J ends lost 5 bases and 5 bases, in that order; junction bases with no gene match: 5. Germline V gives CDR1 SGHVS, CDR2 FQNEAQ. The CDR3, as DNA: TGTGCCAGCAGCGCCCGACAGGGGAACAATGAGCAGTTCTTC. Translation: CASSARQGNNEQFF.

The chain links TRBV4-2 to TRBJ2-6; possibly TRBD2 for D (6 bases). The CDR3 sequence is 18 residues long. Trimming took 1 base from V and 3 from J, leaving 16 bases between them. Germline V CDR1 and CDR2: LGHNA, YNFKEQ. The chain's CDR3 is CASSQGGLGLFGANVLTF. The CDR3 DNA reads TGTGCCAGCAGCCAAGGGGGACTCGGTCTATTTGGGGCCAACGTCCTGACTTTC.

The chain recombines TRBV9 with TRBJ1-4, with TRBD1 matching over 8 bases. Per the germline V gene, CDR1 is SGDLS and CDR2 is YYNGEE. This CDR3 spans 16 amino acids. Trimming at V came to 4 bases and at J to 8 bases, leaving 13 bases not matched to a gene. The CDR3 bases are TGTGCCAGCAGCATGGGGGACAGGCCCGGACGAGAAAAACTGTTTTTT. As protein: CASSMGDRPGREKLFF.

V usage is TRBV7-8 and J usage is TRBJ2-5; 10 bases are shared with TRBD1. J gave up 1 base and V 5 bases, and 10 bases lay outside the gene matches. This CDR3 comprises 17 residues. The germline V gene encodes CDR1 SGHVS and CDR2 FQNEAQ. DNA for the CDR3: TGTGCCAGCAGCCTCACCGGGACAGGGGTATTCCAAGAGACCCAGTACTTC. This translates into CASSLTGTGVFQETQYF.

The chain's CDR3 is CASRFFPRADTQYF. For the CDR3, the DNA is TGTGCCAGCAGATTTTTCCCCCGGGCAGATACGCAGTATTTT. The chain uses TRBV2 and TRBJ2-3, with unresolved D. The germline CDR1 and CDR2 sequences are SNHLY and FYNNEI. Between the trimmed V and J ends, which lost 6 bases and 4 bases, there was a span of 14 bases. The CDR3 loop spans 14 amino acids.

The V and J genes are TRBV14 and TRBJ2-2; 7 nucleotides line up with TRBD1. The germline CDR1 and CDR2 sequences are SGHDN and FVKESK. This CDR3 is 15 amino acids long. Trimming cost V 4 bases and J 5 bases; bases outside gene matches: 7. The CDR3 nucleotides are TGTGCCAGCAGCCCCCGACAGGGAAAGACCGGGGAGCTGTTTTTT. This codes for CASSPRQGKTGELFF.

The chain recombines TRBV30 with TRBJ2-5; tentative D call: TRBD1 (5 bases). This CDR3 has 14 amino acids. Germline assignment: CDR1 GTSNPN and CDR2 SVGIG (reference sequence). The V end was cut by 5 bases, the J end by 5 bases, with 18 bases between. CDR3 coding DNA: TGTGCCTGGGGGAATATGTGGGGCCTGGAGACCCAGTACTTC. It encodes CAWGNMWGLETQYF.

This clone has more than one count but fewer than ten. The rearrangement joins TRBV2 to TRBJ2-5; 13 bases are a match to TRBD2. V lost 2 bases to trimming and J lost 1 base; unmatched junction nucleotides: 7. Germline V gene lookup returns CDR1 SNHLY and CDR2 FYNNEI. This CDR3 contains 18 residues. CDR3 sequence (DNA): TGTGCCAGCAGTGAACCGGGACTAGCGGGGAGATCCCAAGAGACCCAGTACTTC. It translates to CASSEPGLAGRSQETQYF.

J is TRBJ2-5 and V is TRBV7-9; a weak D match, TRBD1 (6 bases). Deletions cut 3 bases from V and 4 bases from J, with 9 bases between. CDR3 length: 13 amino acids. Germline V lookup: CDR1 SEHNR, CDR2 FQNEAQ (reference sequence). As DNA, the CDR3 is TGTGCCAGCAGCTTGGAAGGGGGAGAGACCCAGTACTTC. Amino acid sequence: CASSLEGGETQYF.

The V and J genes are TRBV5-1 and TRBJ2-2, with D uncertain. Per the germline V gene, CDR1 is SGHRS and CDR2 is YFSETQ. CDR3 size: 16 residues. Trimming removed 3 bases at V and 0 bases at J, with 12 bases between. The CDR3 DNA reads as TGCGCCAGCAGCTCCCAAGCAGGCTCGAACACCGGGGAGCTGTTTTTT. Its translation: CASSSQAGSNTGELFF.

The chain carries TRBV19 and TRBJ1-3; D call uncertain. The CDR3 is 18 residues long. Germline V CDR1 and CDR2: LNHDA, SQIVND (reference sequence). With 6 bases removed from V and 0 bases from J, the gap between germline ends came to 21 bases. The chain's CDR3 is CASSRPRGLQSSGNTIYF. In DNA form, the CDR3 reads TGTGCCAGTAGCCGTCCCCGTGGACTCCAGAGCTCTGGAAACACCATATATTTT.

The chain employs TRBV4-2 and TRBJ2-3, with 12 bases that match TRBD2. V dropped 5 bases and J dropped 4; count of bases not matched to a gene: 16. Germline CDR1 is LGHNA and CDR2 is YNFKEQ. CDR3 size: 19 residues. The CDR3 protein is CASSSGQGLAGGQADTQYF. CDR3 DNA sequence: TGTGCCAGCAGCTCCGGTCAGGGGCTAGCGGGGGGGCAAGCAGATACGCAGTATTTT.

Points on this clone: Other DNA sequences within the sample encode an identical CDR3. The rearrangement links TRBV5-1 to TRBJ1-2; a weak D match, TRBD1 (6 bases). In germline, CDR1 is SGHRS, CDR2 YFSETQ. Trimming removed 0 bases from V and 8 bases from J, with 14 bases in between. This CDR3 has 14 residues. Written as DNA, the CDR3 is TGCGCCAGCAGCTTGGAGGGGCAGGGGTACGGCTACACCTTC. Amino acids: CASSLEGQGYGYTF.

This clone turned up a few times. This chain's CDR3 is CASSPMGAGELFF. As DNA, the CDR3 is TGTGCCAGCTCACCAATGGGCGCCGGGGAGCTGTTTTTT. The chain uses TRBV18 and TRBJ2-2; D is uncertain. CDR3 length equals 13 residues. Germline CDR1 and CDR2: KGHSH and LQKENI. The germline V and J ends were trimmed by 2 bases and 6 bases, with 7 bases remaining between them.

V gene TRBV4-1 combines with J gene TRBJ1-1; a possible D gene is TRBD1 (6 bases). This CDR3 is 13 amino acids long. Trimming took off 3 bases at V and 6 bases at J, with 11 bases between the two ends. Germline-derived CDR1 and CDR2 are MGHRA and YSYEKL. The CDR3 spells CASSHTGQSEAFF. CDR3 coding DNA: TGCGCCAGCAGCCACACTGGACAGTCTGAAGCTTTCTTT.

The chain recombines TRBV18 with TRBJ1-1; a possible D gene is TRBD1 (5 bases). From germline, CDR1 is KGHSH and CDR2 LQKENI. Trimming took off 6 bases at V and 0 bases at J, with 14 bases between the two ends. The CDR3 contains 15 residues. CDR3 protein: CASSSSGALNTEAFF. The CDR3 DNA reads as TGTGCCAGCTCTTCCTCTGGGGCTTTGAACACTGAAGCTTTCTTT.

The genes are TRBV5-4 and TRBJ2-7; 7 bases are a match to TRBD2. The J segment lost 3 bases and the V segment lost 4 bases, leaving 4 bases of the junction unmatched. The CDR3 totals 13 residues. Germline CDR1 reads SGHNT; CDR2 reads YYREEE (reference sequence). CDR3 sequence reads: CASSAGGGYEQYF. CDR3 sequence (DNA): TGTGCCAGCAGCGCCGGCGGGGGCTACGAGCAGTACTTC.

In nucleotides, the CDR3 is TGTGCCAGCAGCCTCCGGGGGGTACGGGAGACCCAGTACTTC. Translated: CASSLRGVRETQYF. The V gene is TRBV28, the J gene TRBJ2-5; 7 bases line up with TRBD2. The V and J ends lost 6 bases and 5 bases, in that order; junction bases with no gene match: 9. The CDR3 is made up of 14 amino acids. Germline V gives CDR1 MDHEN, CDR2 SYDVKM.

The rearrangement uses TRBV28 and TRBJ2-1; possibly TRBD1 for D (6 bases). Germline lookup yields CDR1 MDHEN and CDR2 SYDVKM. The CDR3 covers 18 residues. The V gene lost 7 bases and the J gene lost 4 bases, with 26 bases spanning the gap. This CDR3 reads CASIEAWGLRQRYNEQFF. CDR3 in DNA: TGTGCCAGCATTGAGGCCTGGGGGCTCCGGCAACGATACAATGAGCAGTTCTTC.

J is TRBJ2-7 and V is TRBV4-1; D unresolved. The CDR3 totals 14 residues. V was trimmed by 0 bases and J by 4 bases, leaving 10 bases between them. CDR1 and CDR2 from the germline V gene are MGHRA and YSYEKL. The DNA for the CDR3 is TGCGCCAGCAGCCAAGACGAGGCCCAATACGAGCAGTACTTC. It encodes CASSQDEAQYEQYF.